This TCR beta chain was sequenced for a study of blood T cell repertoires in COVID-19. Study in general: COVID-19 samples from acute and convalescent phases originated in the United States, Italy and Spain. Nucleic acid was either cDNA or gDNA, and it came from T cells, B-cell-depleted T cells, or PBMCs.

This CDR3 has 16 residues. The V and J ends lost 3 bases and 0 bases respectively, with 18 bases between them. The germline CDR1 and CDR2 sequences are DFQATT and SNEGSKA (reference sequence). This clone was observed a handful of times. This study enrolled people aged about 18 to 100 from about two dozen US geographic areas. In the authors' methods: By means of reference gene primer amplification, nucleated cell counts were estimated. Here immunoSEQ multiplex PCR was the method, and the copy in TCRdb shows in-frame clones only, minus some. From that table come the V and J calls and clone size; the DNA was used to work out D and trimming. The data show roughly 400,000 clones, more than 70% seen once.

Sequencing input: PBMCs or T cells enriched from blood (not recorded which). This clonotype was obtained from a woman under 30 who had been exposed to COVID-19. V usage is TRBV20-1 and J usage is TRBJ2-7; a possible D gene is TRBD1 (6 bases). Here the CDR3 DNA reads TGCAGTGCTAGTCCCTCCGACAGGTTACTCTCCTACGAGCAGTACTTC. Its translation is CSASPSDRLLSYEQYF.